The rows below give T cell receptor beta chains drawn from one sample of a study of blood T cell repertoires in COVID-19. TCRdb's copy holds only in-frame clones and misses some; the assay was immunoSEQ multiplex PCR. The sample lists about 100,000 clones, about 87% seen once, with 11% in the top ten. The sample comprised peripheral blood. The receptors originated from a woman younger than 45 with acute or convalescent COVID-19. Each CDR3 is given with its conserved first and last residue. A D gene is named only where the DNA matches it firmly. The size field is filled for only some rows; it gives once, few, many or a size class.

>TRBJ2-2|-|-|TRBV7-3
CASSFLGTSNTGELFF
TGTGCCAGCAGCTTTCTGGGGACATCAAACACCGGGGAGCTGTTTTTT
>TRBJ2-2|TRBD1|-|TRBV7-9
CASSSGQGRSGELFF
TGTGCCAGCAGCTCGGGACAGGGCAGGTCCGGGGAGCTGTTTTTT
>TRBJ1-1|TRBD1|-|TRBV27
CASSLTGGAEAFF
TGTGCCAGCAGTCTTACAGGGGGCGCTGAAGCTTTCTTT
>TRBJ1-1|-|-|TRBV28
CASSPARSPHF
TGTGCCAGCAGTCCTGCGCGGAGCCCCCACTTT
>TRBJ2-7|TRBD2|-|TRBV7-3
CASSLTPVVRGGYEQYF
TGTGCCAGCAGCTTAACCCCGGTAGTGCGGGGGGGCTACGAGCAGTACTTC
>TRBJ2-1|-|-|TRBV5-6
CASSLAVQGRYNEQFF
TGTGCCAGCAGCCTGGCCGTACAGGGCAGATACAATGAGCAGTTCTTC
>TRBJ2-5|TRBD2|-|TRBV3-1/TRBV3-2
CASSQERPGTSGGGETQYF
TGTGCCAGCAGCCAAGAAAGGCCCGGAACTAGCGGGGGTGGAGAGACCCAGTACTTC
>TRBJ1-6|TRBD1|-|TRBV5-6
CASSLGDSYNSPLHF
TGTGCCAGCAGCTTGGGGGACAGCTATAATTCACCCCTCCACTTT
>TRBJ2-7|-|-|TRBV19
CASSIDRRGEQYF
TGTGCCAGTAGTATAGATAGGAGGGGCGAGCAGTACTTC
>TRBJ2-7|TRBD2|-|TRBV9
CASSPYNLAGDEQYF
TGTGCCAGCAGCCCCTATAATCTAGCGGGGGACGAGCAGTACTTC
>TRBJ2-7|TRBD1|-|TRBV28
CASREGTGGYEQYF
TGTGCCAGCAGGGAAGGGACAGGGGGCTACGAGCAGTACTTC
>TRBJ1-4|-|-|TRBV28
CASSLMREGGEKLFF
TGTGCCAGCAGTTTAATGAGGGAAGGGGGTGAAAAACTGTTTTTT
>TRBJ2-1|-|-|TRBV27
CASSFTGPNEQFF
TGTGCCAGCAGTTTTACAGGGCCGAATGAGCAGTTCTTC
>TRBJ1-4|TRBD1|-|TRBV28
CASSPPYRGPQEKLFF
TGTGCCAGCAGCCCCCCGTACAGGGGGCCACAAGAAAAACTGTTTTTT
>TRBJ1-2|-|-|TRBV5-1
CASSLGGTTNYGYTF
TGCGCCAGCAGCTTGGGGGGGACAACGAACTATGGCTACACCTTC
>TRBJ2-6|-|-|TRBV19
CASRRQAFGANVLTF
TGTGCCAGTAGGAGACAGGCCTTTGGGGCCAACGTCCTGACTTTC
>TRBJ2-7|-|-|TRBV1
CTSSIRTSGYEQYF
TGCACCAGCAGCATTAGGACTAGCGGCTACGAGCAGTACTTC
>TRBJ1-1|-|-|TRBV2
CASDNGQSNTEAFF
TGTGCCAGTGACAATGGACAGTCGAACACTGAAGCTTTCTTT
>TRBJ2-3|-|-|TRBV12-5
CASVPDRGPTDTQYF
TGTGCTAGTGTACCGGATAGGGGCCCCACAGATACGCAGTATTTT
>TRBJ1-5|-|few|TRBV10-1
CASSVRNRDRLYSGEPQHF
TGCGCCAGCAGTGTTAGAAACCGCGACAGGCTATACAGTGGGGAGCCCCAGCATTTT
>TRBJ2-7|TRBD1|once|TRBV5-1
CASSFGQGGEQYF
TGCGCCAGCAGCTTCGGACAGGGGGGCGAGCAGTACTTC
>TRBJ1-1|-|-|TRBV6-1
CASSEAGDTEAFF
TGTGCCAGCAGTGAGGCAGGGGACACTGAAGCTTTCTTT
>TRBJ1-1|-|once|TRBV28
CASRRDMNTEAFF
TGTGCCAGCAGAAGAGACATGAACACTGAAGCTTTCTTT
>TRBJ1-2|TRBD1|-|TRBV5-1
CASSFDRVLGYGYTF
TGCGCCAGCAGCTTTGACAGGGTATTAGGCTATGGCTACACCTTC
>TRBJ2-7|-|-|TRBV11-2
CASSLRAGPSYEQYF
TGTGCCAGCAGCTTAAGGGCGGGGCCGTCCTACGAGCAGTACTTC
>TRBJ2-7|TRBD1|-|TRBV6-5
CASRGTGSYEQYF
TGTGCCAGCAGAGGGACAGGGAGCTACGAGCAGTACTTC
>TRBJ2-3|TRBD1|-|TRBV7-3
CASSQTGGVDTQYF
TGTGCCAGCAGCCAGACAGGGGGCGTGGATACGCAGTATTTT
>TRBJ2-3|TRBD1|once|TRBV7-9
CASSSTPGQTTDTQYF
TGTGCCAGCAGCTCCACCCCGGGACAGACGACAGATACGCAGTATTTT
>TRBJ2-7|-|-|TRBV18
CASSISSTGNYEQYF
TGTGCCAGCTCCATTTCTTCAACAGGGAACTACGAGCAGTACTTC
>TRBJ2-1|TRBD2|-|TRBV24-1
CATSTSGGAVNEQFF
TGTGCCACCAGCACTAGCGGGGGGGCCGTAAATGAGCAGTTCTTC
>TRBJ2-1|-|-|TRBV9
CASSVGYKPPTYNEQFF
TGTGCCAGCAGCGTAGGGTATAAGCCCCCAACCTACAATGAGCAGTTCTTC
>TRBJ2-3|-|-|TRBV4-1
CASSQVLRGTDTQYF
TGCGCCAGCAGCCAAGTTCTGCGGGGAACAGATACGCAGTATTTT
>TRBJ1-1|TRBD1|few|TRBV2
CASSRDRGRRTEAFF
TGTGCCAGCAGCCGGGACAGGGGGCGTCGCACTGAAGCTTTCTTT
>TRBJ2-2|TRBD1|-|TRBV12-5
CASGLVLGTAGINTGELFF
TGTGCTAGTGGTTTGGTACTGGGGACAGCCGGAATAAACACCGGGGAGCTGTTTTTT
>TRBJ1-2|-|-|TRBV5-4
CASSLAGKDGYTF
TGTGCCAGCAGCTTGGCAGGGAAGGACGGCTACACCTTC
>TRBJ2-1|-|-|TRBV7-9
CASSFPVQDNEQFF
TGTGCCAGCAGCTTCCCTGTTCAGGACAATGAGCAGTTCTTC
>TRBJ1-1|-|medium-sized|TRBV10-3
CAISPTGGTEAFF
TGTGCCATCAGTCCTACCGGGGGGACTGAAGCTTTCTTT
>TRBJ1-5|-|once|TRBV7-2
CASSLRPGVLQPQHF
TGTGCCAGCAGCTTACGACCAGGGGTTTTGCAGCCCCAGCATTTT
>TRBJ2-2|-|-|TRBV11-3
CASTANTGELFF
TGTGCCAGCACAGCGAACACCGGGGAGCTGTTTTTT
>TRBJ1-5|-|once|TRBV2
CASSLDSNQPQHF
TGTGCCAGCAGTTTAGATAGCAATCAGCCCCAGCATTTT
>TRBJ1-2|TRBD1|-|TRBV28
CASSPVGQGVNYGYTF
TGTGCCAGCAGCCCCGTGGGACAGGGGGTGAACTATGGCTACACCTTC
>TRBJ2-3|-|-|TRBV6-4
CASSDGPAGTQYF
TGTGCCAGCAGTGACGGCCCAGCAGGTACGCAGTATTTT
>TRBJ2-3|-|-|TRBV6-4
CASSGGAEDTQYF
TGTGCCAGCAGTGGAGGAGCGGAAGATACGCAGTATTTT
>TRBJ2-3|TRBD1|-|TRBV11-3
CASIKTTGGTDTQYF
TGTGCCAGCATAAAAACGACAGGGGGCACAGATACGCAGTATTTT
>TRBJ2-1|TRBD1|-|TRBV7-2
CASSPGRGRGNEQFF
TGTGCCAGCAGCCCAGGTAGGGGCAGGGGGAATGAGCAGTTCTTC
>TRBJ1-5|-|-|TRBV28
CASLGAPLNQPQHF
TGTGCCAGTCTAGGGGCCCCTCTAAATCAGCCCCAGCATTTT
>TRBJ2-3|-|-|TRBV6-5
CASSFRGTDTQYF
TGTGCCAGCAGTTTCCGCGGCACAGATACGCAGTATTTT